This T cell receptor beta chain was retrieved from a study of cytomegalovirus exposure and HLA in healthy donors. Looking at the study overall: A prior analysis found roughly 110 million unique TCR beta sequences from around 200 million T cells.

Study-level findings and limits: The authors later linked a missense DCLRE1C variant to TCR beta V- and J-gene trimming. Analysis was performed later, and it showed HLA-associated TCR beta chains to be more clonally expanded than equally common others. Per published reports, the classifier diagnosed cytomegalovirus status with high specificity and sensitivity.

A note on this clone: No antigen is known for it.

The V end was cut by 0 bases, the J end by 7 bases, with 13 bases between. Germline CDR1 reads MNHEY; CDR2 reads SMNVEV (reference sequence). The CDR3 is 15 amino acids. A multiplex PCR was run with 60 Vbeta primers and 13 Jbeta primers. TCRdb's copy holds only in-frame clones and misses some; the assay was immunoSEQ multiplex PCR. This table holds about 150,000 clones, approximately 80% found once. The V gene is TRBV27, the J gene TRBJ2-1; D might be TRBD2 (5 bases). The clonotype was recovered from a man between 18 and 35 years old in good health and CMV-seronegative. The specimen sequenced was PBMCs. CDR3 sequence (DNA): TGTGCCAGCAGTTTATCGAGGGTGAGGAATAATGAGCAGTTCTTC. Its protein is CASSLSRVRNNEQFF.